Shown below are 27 T cell receptor beta chains from a single sample sequenced in a study of cytomegalovirus exposure and HLA in healthy donors. Primers for the PCR totalled 60 Vbeta and 13 Jbeta. Clones were read by immunoSEQ multiplex PCR, and TCRdb kept only the in-frame ones, dropping some. The sample lists 84,000 or so clones; about three fifths were seen once. Sequenced: PBMCs. The receptor set was obtained from a woman younger than 45 in good health and CMV-seropositive.

The chain is built from TRBV14 and TRBJ2-5; D call uncertain. The CDR3 consists of 16 residues. The germline V and J ends were trimmed by 1 base and 6 bases, with 18 bases remaining between them. The germline V gene encodes CDR1 SGHDN and CDR2 FVKESK. The CDR3 reads CASSQGEGASFQTQYF. CDR3 coding DNA: TGTGCCAGCAGCCAAGGAGAAGGTGCTAGTTTCCAGACCCAGTACTTC.

The chain uses TRBV6-1 and TRBJ1-1; D uncertain. This CDR3 has 13 amino acids. With 2 bases removed from V and 5 bases from J, the gap between germline ends came to 9 bases. Germline V gives CDR1 MNHNS, CDR2 SASEGT. The CDR3 DNA sequence: TGTGCCAGCAGTGAATCACCCAGGACTGAAGCTTTCTTT. The encoded protein is CASSESPRTEAFF.

Worth noting for this clone: At one end, the junction sequence differs from germline, possibly due to a read error. The chain combines TRBV7-9 with TRBJ1-1, with D perhaps matching TRBD1 (5 bases). The CDR3 has 12 residues. CDR1 and CDR2 (germline): SEHNR, FQNEAQ (reference sequence). CDR3 residues: CSSRVRDTEAFF. CDR3 bases: TGTTCCAGCAGGGTTCGGGACACTGAAGCTTTCTTT.

J is TRBJ2-5 and V is TRBV18; 7 bases map to TRBD1. After removal of 2 bases from V and 5 bases from J, the junction contained 2 bases not matched to a gene. Germline V CDR1 and CDR2: KGHSH, LQKENI. The CDR3 is 13 residues long. The CDR3 sequence is CASSPLDRETQYF. The CDR3 DNA is TGTGCCAGCTCACCATTGGACAGGGAGACCCAGTACTTC.

By share, this clone ranks as medium-sized. V and J are TRBV14 and TRBJ1-6; 7 bases fit TRBD1. Germline CDR1 and CDR2: SGHDN and FVKESK. The V and J ends lost 5 bases and 7 bases, in that order; junction bases with no gene match: 8. The CDR3 sequence is 15 residues long. The CDR3 DNA reads TGTGCCAGCAGCTTAGGGGGCTTGTTAAATTCACCCCTCCACTTT. The encoded protein is CASSLGGLLNSPLHF.

This rearrangement joins TRBV6-5 to TRBJ2-4; D perhaps matches TRBD2 (5 bases). Trimming took off 2 bases at V and 0 bases at J, with 8 bases between the two ends. The length of the CDR3 is 15 residues. Germline V gene sequence: CDR1 MNHEY, CDR2 SVGAGI. This CDR3 is CASSYTGIAKNIQYF. The DNA for the CDR3 is TGTGCCAGCAGTTACACGGGGATAGCCAAAAACATTCAGTACTTC.

This rearrangement joins TRBV6-1 to TRBJ1-6; D is undetermined. CDR3 size: 15 residues. The germline V gene has CDR1 MNHNS and CDR2 SASEGT. Trimming cost V 5 bases and J 14 bases, with 22 bases left between them. The CDR3 sequence is CASSLRQAGLLALHF. In DNA, the CDR3 is TGTGCCAGCAGTCTCAGGCAGGCAGGTCTGTTGGCCCTCCACTTT.

The gene calls are TRBV29-1 and TRBJ2-7; D is possibly TRBD2 (6 bases). The CDR3 sequence is 14 residues long. Looked up from germline, CDR1 is SQVTM and CDR2 is ANQGSEA. Trimming pared 6 bases from V and 3 bases from J, leaving 18 bases between. The DNA of the CDR3 is TGCAGCGTCATGGGGGGTACGGAGCTCTACGAGCAGTACTTC. Encoded protein: CSVMGGTELYEQYF.

The chain couples TRBV7-2 to TRBJ2-3; TRBD2 is a possible D gene (7 bases). This CDR3 is built from 15 residues. Germline V gene sequence: CDR1 SGHTA, CDR2 FQGNSA. The germline V and J ends were trimmed by 5 bases and 1 base, with 13 bases remaining between them. The CDR3 spells CASSPRGAGTDTQYF. Written as DNA, the CDR3 is TGTGCCAGCAGCCCTCGGGGGGCTGGCACAGATACGCAGTATTTT.

DNA for the CDR3: TGTGCCAGCAGTCCCGACACGGGGAACTATGGCTACACCTTC. Its translation: CASSPDTGNYGYTF. The chain couples TRBV7-2 to TRBJ1-2; D remains unclear. CDR1 is SGHTA and CDR2 is FQGNSA in the germline V gene. This CDR3 has 14 amino acids. V shed 6 bases and J shed 2 bases, with 13 bases lying between them.

V gene TRBV30 combines with J gene TRBJ1-5; D ambiguous. This CDR3 is built from 18 residues. V was shortened by 0 bases and J by 0 bases, with 18 bases between the two germline ends. CDR1 is GTSNPN and CDR2 is SVGIG in the germline V gene (reference sequence). The DNA of the CDR3 is TGTGCCTGGAGTGTACTATCCTCTCTCTATTATAGCAATCAGCCCCAGCATTTT. Protein product: CAWSVLSSLYYSNQPQHF.

The chain employs TRBV21-1 and TRBJ2-7; TRBD2, as called in the table, went unchecked against the DNA. TRBV21-1 is assigned pseudogene status. The CDR3 totals 18 residues. In DNA, the CDR3 is TGTGCCAGCAGCCCCCCAAAAGGAAGCGGGGGGGACGGAGACGAGCAGTACTTC. It specifies CASSPPKGSGGDGDEQYF.

The chain combines TRBV28 with TRBJ2-7, with 9 bases identical to TRBD1. The CDR3 spans 15 residues. CDR1 is MDHEN and CDR2 is SYDVKM in the germline V gene. V was clipped by 5 bases and J by 3 bases; unmatched bases: 8. The CDR3 bases are TGTGCCAGCAGTACTCCTGGGACAGGGAACTACGAGCAGTACTTC. Amino acids: CASSTPGTGNYEQYF. The whole variable domain, remainder taken from reference TRBV28 and TRBJ2-7, is DVKVTQSSRYLVKRTGEKVFLECVQDMDHENMFWYRQDPGLGLRLIYFSYDVKMKEKGDIPEGYSVSREKKERFSLILESASTNQTSMYLCASSTPGTGNYEQYFGPGTRLTVT.

The CDR3 protein is CASRTGTGNYGYTF. For the CDR3, the DNA is TGTGCCAGTAGAACCGGGACAGGGAACTATGGCTACACCTTC. V and J are TRBV19 and TRBJ1-2, with TRBD1 identical over 9 bases. The CDR3 totals 14 residues. Trimming at V came to 6 bases and at J to 2 bases, leaving 4 bases not matched to a gene. The V gene's germline CDR1 is LNHDA and CDR2 SQIVND (reference sequence).

This chain joins TRBV18 and TRBJ1-2; D remains ambiguous. Deletions cut 3 bases from V and 6 bases from J, with 17 bases between. CDR3 size: 15 residues. Germline V gives CDR1 KGHSH, CDR2 LQKENI. CDR3 region: CASSPPEVPGDGYTF. Here the CDR3 DNA reads TGTGCCAGCTCACCCCCGGAGGTCCCAGGCGATGGCTACACCTTC.

The chain carries TRBV18 and TRBJ2-7; 8 nucleotides line up with TRBD1. V shed 5 bases and J 6 bases; nucleotides not matched to a gene: 6. The length of the CDR3 is 13 residues. CDR1 and CDR2 from the germline V gene are KGHSH and LQKENI. In DNA form, the CDR3 reads TGTGCCAGCTCAGGGCTACAGGGGGGCGAGCAGTACTTC. It codes for CASSGLQGGEQYF. Variable domain in full (rest from reference TRBV18 and TRBJ2-7): NAGVMQNPRHLVRRRGQEARLRCSPMKGHSHVYWYRQLPEEGLKFMVYLQKENIIDESGMPKERFSAEFPKEGPSILRIQQVVRGDSAAYFCASSGLQGGEQYFGPGTRLTVT.

Only a few counts were recorded for this clone. The V gene is TRBV29-1, the J gene TRBJ1-4; TRBD1 agrees at 10 bases. The CDR3 spans 14 residues. Germline assignment: CDR1 SQVTM and CDR2 ANQGSEA. With V trimmed by 7 bases and J by 6 bases, 8 bases remained unmatched. CDR3: CSALPGQGYEKLFF. Written as DNA, the CDR3 is TGCAGCGCACTCCCGGGACAGGGGTATGAAAAACTGTTTTTT.

This clone was found a few times. The gene calls are TRBV6-1 and TRBJ2-6, with D tentatively TRBD1 (6 bases). The CDR3 totals 15 residues. Trimming cost V 6 bases and J 0 bases, with 9 bases left between them. CDR1 and CDR2 from the germline V gene are MNHNS and SASEGT. The CDR3 coding sequence is TGTGCCAGCAGGACAGGAGGCTCTGGGGCCAACGTCCTGACTTTC. Translated: CASRTGGSGANVLTF.

This clone turned up a few times. The rearrangement links TRBV14 to TRBJ1-6; a possible D gene is TRBD1 (6 bases). CDR3 length: 17 residues. Germline V gene data show CDR1 as SGHDN and CDR2 as FVKESK. V lost 6 bases to trimming and J lost 6 bases, with 21 bases between them. As DNA, the CDR3 is TGTGCCAGCAGTAGTATAAGGGGGTCTCAACTTAATTCACCCCTCCACTTT. Translating it yields CASSSIRGSQLNSPLHF.

The chain combines TRBV1 with TRBJ2-5; the D call of TRBD1 is as the table states it, not checked on the DNA. TRBV1 is described as a pseudogene. The length of the CDR3 is 12 residues. In DNA form, the CDR3 reads TGCACCAGAAGACAGGGTGGGGAGACCCAGTACTTC. Protein: CTRRQGGETQYF.

This clone turned up a few times. This chain joins TRBV5-1 and TRBJ2-5, with 10 bases that match TRBD2. The germline V gene encodes CDR1 SGHRS and CDR2 YFSETQ. After removal of 2 bases from V and 0 bases from J, the junction contained 1 base not matched to a gene. This CDR3 is 15 amino acids long. DNA of the CDR3: TGCGCCAGCAGCTTACTAGCGGGGAACCAAGAGACCCAGTACTTC. This encodes CASSLLAGNQETQYF.

The V and J genes are TRBV2 and TRBJ2-7; 7 bases fit TRBD2. This CDR3 spans 14 amino acids. Per germline, CDR1 SNHLY and CDR2 FYNNEI. V shed 7 bases and J 2 bases; nucleotides not matched to a gene: 8. The CDR3, as DNA: TGTGCCAGCACTAAAACTAGCGTAGCCTACGAGCAGTACTTC. Encoded protein: CASTKTSVAYEQYF. Complete variable domain (other parts from reference TRBV2 and TRBJ2-7): EPEVTQTPSHQVTQMGQEVILRCVPISNHLYFYWYRQILGQKVEFLVSFYNNEISEKSEIFDDQFSVERPDGSNFTLKIRSTKLEDSAMYFCASTKTSVAYEQYFGPGTRLTVT.

The chain couples TRBV28 to TRBJ2-3; the match to TRBD2 covers 14 bases. Trimming took 6 bases from V and 5 from J; bases not matched to a gene: 4. This CDR3 has 15 residues. Germline loops: CDR1 MDHEN, CDR2 SYDVKM. The CDR3 region is CASSAGLAGGDTQYF. Here the CDR3 DNA reads TGTGCCAGCAGCGCAGGACTAGCGGGGGGAGATACGCAGTATTTT.

The genes are TRBV7-2 and TRBJ1-5, with a possible D match to TRBD1 (6 bases). CDR1 SGHTA and CDR2 FQGNSA come from the germline V gene. The V and J ends lost 6 bases and 4 bases respectively, with 13 bases between them. The CDR3 runs 14 residues. The CDR3 coding sequence is TGTGCCAGCAGTCAGGGGTCAGGGAATCAGCCCCAGCATTTT. Amino acid sequence: CASSQGSGNQPQHF.

V is TRBV5-8 and J is TRBJ1-4, with 7 bases identical to TRBD1. There are 16 residues in the CDR3. The ends lost 4 bases at V and 6 bases at J; junction bases unmatched: 12. Germline assignment: CDR1 SGHTS and CDR2 YDEGEE. CDR3 nucleotide sequence: TGTGCCAGCAGCCCGGCTCAAGGGGGCCGGGATGAAAAACTGTTTTTT. It codes for CASSPAQGGRDEKLFF.

The gene calls are TRBV27 and TRBJ2-7; 7 bases line up with TRBD1. This CDR3 contains 15 residues. After removal of 0 bases from V and 4 bases from J, the junction contained 6 bases not matched to a gene. CDR1 is MNHEY, CDR2 SMNVEV, per germline (reference sequence). CDR3: CASSLSAQGRYEQYF. In nucleotides, the CDR3 is TGTGCCAGCAGTTTATCGGCACAGGGGAGATACGAGCAGTACTTC.

The rearrangement uses TRBV2 and TRBJ1-5, with D unclear. The CDR3 is 14 amino acids. Deletions cut 4 bases from V and 7 bases from J, with 14 bases between. Per the germline V gene, CDR1 is SNHLY and CDR2 is FYNNEI. The CDR3 DNA reads as TGTGCCAGCAGTGGAGGGTTTCAAGGCCAGCCCCAGCATTTT. Amino acids: CASSGGFQGQPQHF.